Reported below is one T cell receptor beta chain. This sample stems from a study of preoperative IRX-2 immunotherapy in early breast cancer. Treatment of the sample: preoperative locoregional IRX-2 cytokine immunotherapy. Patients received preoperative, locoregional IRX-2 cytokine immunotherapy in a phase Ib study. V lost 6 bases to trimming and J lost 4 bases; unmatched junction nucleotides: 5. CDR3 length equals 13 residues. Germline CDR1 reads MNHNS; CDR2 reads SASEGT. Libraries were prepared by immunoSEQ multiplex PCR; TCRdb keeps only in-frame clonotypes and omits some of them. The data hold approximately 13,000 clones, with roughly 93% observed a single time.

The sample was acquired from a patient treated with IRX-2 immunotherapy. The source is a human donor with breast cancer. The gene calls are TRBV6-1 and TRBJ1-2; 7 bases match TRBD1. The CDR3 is CASREGQSYGYTF. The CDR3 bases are TGTGCCAGCAGGGAGGGACAGAGCTATGGCTACACCTTC.